Presented here are 11 T cell receptor beta chains from one specimen sequenced in a study of cytomegalovirus exposure and HLA in healthy donors. 60 Vbeta and 13 Jbeta primers were used in PCR. TCRdb's copy holds only in-frame clones and misses some; the assay was immunoSEQ multiplex PCR. Altogether 25,000 to 30,000 clones are present, about 64% being singletons, with the ten largest covering 42%. Sequenced material: PBMCs. These receptor sequences come from a male donor in good health and CMV-seropositive.

This clone was detected only a few times. CDR3 region: CASRGTGNQPQHF. CDR3 DNA: TGTGCCAGCAGGGGGACAGGCAATCAGCCCCAGCATTTT. The chain couples TRBV25-1 to TRBJ1-5, with TRBD1 identical over 7 bases. Unmatched junction bases numbered 1, after V lost 6 bases and J lost 2 bases. CDR1 is MGHDK, CDR2 SYGVNS, per germline. The CDR3 consists of 13 residues.

The chain uses TRBV5-1 and TRBJ1-4, with unresolved D. Trimming pared 0 bases from V and 6 bases from J, leaving 12 bases between. This CDR3 comprises 15 residues. Germline assignment: CDR1 SGHRS and CDR2 YFSETQ. CDR3 sequence (DNA): TGCGCCAGCAGCTTGGATCCGACATCAGATGAAAAACTGTTTTTT. The encoded protein is CASSLDPTSDEKLFF.

This clone was seen a handful of times. This rearrangement joins TRBV7-8 to TRBJ1-6; no reliable D call. The V gene's germline CDR1 is SGHVS and CDR2 FQNEAQ. V was clipped by 5 bases and J by 0 bases, with 17 bases between them. The CDR3 spans 18 residues. CDR3 region: CASSPALGLSSYNSPLHF. The CDR3, as DNA: TGTGCCAGCAGCCCTGCCCTAGGACTAAGCTCCTATAATTCACCCCTCCACTTT.

This clone was seen once. V gene TRBV5-1 combines with J gene TRBJ2-5, with D hard to call. This CDR3 is 14 amino acids long. The germline V and J ends were trimmed by 4 bases and 5 bases, with 15 bases remaining between them. The V gene's germline CDR1 is SGHRS and CDR2 YFSETQ. CDR3 loop: CASSRGSAGETQYF. The CDR3 DNA reads as TGCGCCAGCAGCCGAGGAAGCGCCGGGGAGACCCAGTACTTC.

In DNA, the CDR3 is TGTGCCAGCAGCCAAGACTCCAGGGCGACCCAGTACTTC. This codes for CASSQDSRATQYF. The chain employs TRBV13 and TRBJ2-5, with D possibly TRBD1 on 5 matching bases. With 5 bases removed from V and 7 bases from J, the gap between germline ends came to 14 bases. There are 13 residues in the CDR3. Germline lookup yields CDR1 PRHDT and CDR2 FYEKMQ (reference sequence).

This rearrangement joins TRBV5-1 to TRBJ1-5; D is perhaps TRBD1 (5 bases). The CDR3 runs 14 residues. The germline V gene encodes CDR1 SGHRS and CDR2 YFSETQ. The V end lost 5 bases, the J end lost 7 bases, and 16 bases lay between the germline ends. This CDR3 is CASRASPGMQPQHF. CDR3 sequence (DNA): TGCGCCAGCAGAGCGAGTCCAGGGATGCAGCCCCAGCATTTT.

The rearrangement joins TRBV6-5 to TRBJ2-3; 8 nucleotides agree with TRBD1. Trimming at V came to 6 bases and at J to 3 bases, leaving 8 bases not matched to a gene. Germline assignment: CDR1 MNHEY and CDR2 SVGAGI. This CDR3 is 15 amino acids long. CDR3 in DNA: TGTGCCAGCAGCTCCCCGCGACAGGGGACAGATACGCAGTATTTT. This gives the protein CASSSPRQGTDTQYF.

This rearrangement joins TRBV4-1 to TRBJ2-3; D call uncertain. The CDR3 is 15 amino acids. V was clipped by 0 bases and J by 5 bases, with 12 bases between them. Germline loops: CDR1 MGHRA, CDR2 YSYEKL. CDR3 loop: CASSQEAADRDTQYF. In DNA form, the CDR3 reads TGCGCCAGCAGCCAAGAGGCGGCAGACCGAGATACGCAGTATTTT.

This rearrangement joins TRBV7-9 to TRBJ1-5, with D possibly being TRBD1 (5 bases). Trimming took off 5 bases at V and 11 bases at J, with 16 bases between the two ends. This CDR3 has 13 residues. Germline V lookup: CDR1 SEHNR, CDR2 FQNEAQ (reference sequence). CDR3 region: CASSQGARGTQHF. The CDR3, as DNA: TGTGCCAGCAGCCAAGGGGCCCGCGGGACCCAGCATTTT.

The chain couples TRBV15 to TRBJ1-1; D is undetermined. Germline values: CDR1 LNHNV, CDR2 YYDKDF (reference sequence). This CDR3 is 16 amino acids long. Deletions cut 0 bases from V and 5 bases from J, with 16 bases between. CDR3 protein: CATSRDSPTPRTEAFF. The CDR3, as DNA: TGTGCCACCAGCAGAGATAGTCCGACCCCGCGGACTGAAGCTTTCTTT. The complete variable domain, with remaining parts taken from reference TRBV15 and TRBJ1-1, reads DAMVIQNPRYQVTQFGKPVTLSCSQTLNHNVMYWYQQKSSQAPKLLFHYYDKDFNNEADTPDNFQSRRPNTSFCFLDIRSPGLGDTAMYLCATSRDSPTPRTEAFFGQGTRLTVV.

This clone was counted only a few times. This sequence joins TRBV19 and TRBJ1-2; D is unresolved. The CDR3 is 12 amino acids. Trimming took 7 bases from V and 4 from J, leaving 10 bases between them. Germline V CDR1 and CDR2: LNHDA, SQIVND (reference sequence). The DNA of the CDR3 is TGTGCCAGTAATAACCCGAGCTATGGCTACACCTTC. As protein: CASNNPSYGYTF.